The following is a T cell receptor (beta chain) sequence with its context. Its cognate antigen is unknown. The germline gives CDR1 MDHEN, CDR2 SYDVKM. The CDR3 loop spans 13 amino acids. V was pared by 6 bases and J by 5 bases, with 13 bases between. An even split of each subset's genomic DNA across several immunoSEQ plates was performed. In the sorted-subset replicate PCRs, approximately 200 ng DNA, roughly 29,000 T cell genomes, was used. Assay: immunoSEQ multiplex PCR; the TCRdb copy retains only in-frame clones and omits some. Of about 120,000 clones listed, under 70% were seen once; the top ten hold 24%. This sample is part of a study of shared clonotypes between healthy human individuals. Study-level results: A few donors showed sharing of about 4.8% of naive CD4 clonotypes. Only blood was sampled, and tissue TCR repertoires likely differ from blood ones.

This receptor was taken from a woman aged 25 to 39 in good health. This chain connects TRBV28 to TRBJ1-2, with no clear D. Sequencing was done on a sample of memory CD8+ T cells sorted from blood. The subset was: CD45RO+ cells pooled with CCR7-negative TemRA cells. Here the CDR3 DNA reads TGTGCCAGCAGCCCCGTAGCGGAATATGGCTACACCTTC. Protein sequence: CASSPVAEYGYTF.